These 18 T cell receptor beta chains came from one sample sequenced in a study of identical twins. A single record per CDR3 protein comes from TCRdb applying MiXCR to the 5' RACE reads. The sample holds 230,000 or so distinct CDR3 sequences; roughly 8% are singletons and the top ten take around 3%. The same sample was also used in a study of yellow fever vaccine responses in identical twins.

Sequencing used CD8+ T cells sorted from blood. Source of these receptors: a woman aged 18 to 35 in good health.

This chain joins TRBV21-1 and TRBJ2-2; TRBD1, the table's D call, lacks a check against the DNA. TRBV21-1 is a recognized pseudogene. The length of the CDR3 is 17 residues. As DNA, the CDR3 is TGTGCCAGCACCGAGTGGGTGACAGGGTCAAACACCGGGGAGCTGTTTTTT. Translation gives CASTEWVTGSNTGELFF.

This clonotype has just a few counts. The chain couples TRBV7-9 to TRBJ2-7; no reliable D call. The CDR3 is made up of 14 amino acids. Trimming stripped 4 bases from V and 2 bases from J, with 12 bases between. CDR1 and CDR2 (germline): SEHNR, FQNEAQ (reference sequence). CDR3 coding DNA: TGTGCCAGCAGCTCCGGTGCCGGGCCCTACGAGCAGTACTTC. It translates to CASSSGAGPYEQYF.

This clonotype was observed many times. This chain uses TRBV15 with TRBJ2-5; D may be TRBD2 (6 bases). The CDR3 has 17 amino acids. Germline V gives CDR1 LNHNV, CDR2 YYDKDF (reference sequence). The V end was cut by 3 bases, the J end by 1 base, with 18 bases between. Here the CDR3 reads CATSSPLEGMAQETQYF. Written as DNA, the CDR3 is TGTGCCACCAGCAGTCCCTTGGAGGGTATGGCCCAAGAGACCCAGTACTTC.

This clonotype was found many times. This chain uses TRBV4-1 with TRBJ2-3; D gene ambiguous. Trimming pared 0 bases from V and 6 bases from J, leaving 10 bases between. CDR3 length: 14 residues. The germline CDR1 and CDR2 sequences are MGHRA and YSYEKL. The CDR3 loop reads CASSQDQVWDTQYF. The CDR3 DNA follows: TGCGCCAGCAGCCAAGATCAAGTTTGGGATACGCAGTATTTT.

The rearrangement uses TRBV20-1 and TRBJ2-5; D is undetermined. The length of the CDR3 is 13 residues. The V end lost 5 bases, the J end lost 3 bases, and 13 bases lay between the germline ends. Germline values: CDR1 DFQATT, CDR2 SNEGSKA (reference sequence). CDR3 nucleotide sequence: TGCAGTGCTCAGCTGGGGTGGGAAGAGACCCAGTACTTC. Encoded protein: CSAQLGWEETQYF.

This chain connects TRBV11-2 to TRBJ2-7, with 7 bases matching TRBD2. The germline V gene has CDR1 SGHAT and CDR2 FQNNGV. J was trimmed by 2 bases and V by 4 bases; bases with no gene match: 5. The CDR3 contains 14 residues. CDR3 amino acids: CASSSGLGPYEQYF. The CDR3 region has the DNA TGTGCCAGCAGCTCCGGACTAGGCCCCTACGAGCAGTACTTC.

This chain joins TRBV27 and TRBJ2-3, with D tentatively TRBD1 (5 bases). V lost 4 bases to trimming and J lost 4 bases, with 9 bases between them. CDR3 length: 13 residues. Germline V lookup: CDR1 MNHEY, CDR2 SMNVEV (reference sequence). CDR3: CASSSGHADTQYF. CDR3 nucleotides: TGTGCCAGCAGTTCCGGACACGCAGATACGCAGTATTTT.

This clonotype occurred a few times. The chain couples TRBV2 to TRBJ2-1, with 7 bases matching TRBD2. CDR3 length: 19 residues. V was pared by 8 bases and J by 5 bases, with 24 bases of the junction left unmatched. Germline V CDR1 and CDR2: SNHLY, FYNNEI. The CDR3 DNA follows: TGTGCCAGCCCCCTTCGACAATTTGGTGGGGGGGGGATCCACAATGAGCAGTTCTTC. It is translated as CASPLRQFGGGGIHNEQFF.

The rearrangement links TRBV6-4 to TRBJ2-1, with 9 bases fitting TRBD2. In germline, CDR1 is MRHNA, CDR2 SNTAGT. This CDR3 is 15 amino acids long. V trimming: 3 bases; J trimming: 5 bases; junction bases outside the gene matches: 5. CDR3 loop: CASSEGTSGHNEQFF. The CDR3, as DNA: TGTGCCAGCAGTGAGGGAACTAGCGGGCACAATGAGCAGTTCTTC.

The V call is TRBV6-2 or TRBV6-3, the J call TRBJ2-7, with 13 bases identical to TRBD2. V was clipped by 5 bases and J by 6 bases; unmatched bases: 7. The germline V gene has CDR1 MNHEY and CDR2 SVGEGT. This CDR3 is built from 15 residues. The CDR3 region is CASSARTSGSAEQYF. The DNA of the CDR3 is TGTGCCAGCAGTGCCCGGACTAGCGGGAGCGCCGAGCAGTACTTC.

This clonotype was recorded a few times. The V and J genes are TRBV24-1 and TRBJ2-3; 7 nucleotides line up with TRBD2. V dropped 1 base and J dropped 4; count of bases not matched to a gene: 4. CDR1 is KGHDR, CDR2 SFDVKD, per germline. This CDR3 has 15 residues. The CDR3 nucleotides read TGTGCCACCAGTGATTTAACCAGCGGGGCAGATACGCAGTATTTT. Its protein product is CATSDLTSGADTQYF.

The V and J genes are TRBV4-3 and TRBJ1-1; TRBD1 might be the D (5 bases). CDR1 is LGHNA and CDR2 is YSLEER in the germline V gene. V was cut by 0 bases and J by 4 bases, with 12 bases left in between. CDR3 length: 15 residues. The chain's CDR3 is CASSQDRGLATEAFF. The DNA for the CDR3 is TGCGCCAGCAGCCAAGATCGGGGGTTAGCCACTGAAGCTTTCTTT.

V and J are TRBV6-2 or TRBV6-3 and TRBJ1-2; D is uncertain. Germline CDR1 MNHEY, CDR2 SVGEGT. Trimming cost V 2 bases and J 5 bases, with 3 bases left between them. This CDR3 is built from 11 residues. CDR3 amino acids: CASSYPYGYTF. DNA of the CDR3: TGTGCCAGCAGTTACCCATATGGCTACACCTTC.

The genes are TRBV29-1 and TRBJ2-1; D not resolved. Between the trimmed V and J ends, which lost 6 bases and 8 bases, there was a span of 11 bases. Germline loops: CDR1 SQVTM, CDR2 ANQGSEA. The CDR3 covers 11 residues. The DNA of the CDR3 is TGCAGCGTCAAAAAGTTTGATGAGCAGTTCTTC. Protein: CSVKKFDEQFF.

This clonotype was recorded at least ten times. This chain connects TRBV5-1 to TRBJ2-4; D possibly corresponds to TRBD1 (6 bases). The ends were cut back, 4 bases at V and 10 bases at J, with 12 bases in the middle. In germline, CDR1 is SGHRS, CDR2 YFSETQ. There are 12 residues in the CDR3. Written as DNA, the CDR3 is TGCGCCAGCAGCCCGGACAGTGCGATTCAGTACTTC. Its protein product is CASSPDSAIQYF.

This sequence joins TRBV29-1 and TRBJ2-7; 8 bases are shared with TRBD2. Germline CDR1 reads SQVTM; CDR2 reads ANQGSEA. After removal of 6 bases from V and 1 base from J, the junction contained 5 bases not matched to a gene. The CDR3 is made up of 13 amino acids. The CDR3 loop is CSVRGGISYEQYF. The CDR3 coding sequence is TGCAGCGTCCGCGGGGGGATTTCCTACGAGCAGTACTTC.

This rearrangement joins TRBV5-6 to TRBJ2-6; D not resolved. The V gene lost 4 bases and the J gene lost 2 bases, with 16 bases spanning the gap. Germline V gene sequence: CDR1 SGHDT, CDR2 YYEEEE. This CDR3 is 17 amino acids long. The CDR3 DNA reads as TGTGCCAGCAGCGTTGTGGGTCAAAATCCTGGGGCCAACGTCCTGACTTTC. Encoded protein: CASSVVGQNPGANVLTF.

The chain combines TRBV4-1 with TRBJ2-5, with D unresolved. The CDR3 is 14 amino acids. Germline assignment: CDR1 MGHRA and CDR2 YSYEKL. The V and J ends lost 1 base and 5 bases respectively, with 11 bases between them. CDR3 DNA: TGCGCCAGCAGCCAAGGGCCCGGGCCGGAGACCCAGTACTTC. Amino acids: CASSQGPGPETQYF.